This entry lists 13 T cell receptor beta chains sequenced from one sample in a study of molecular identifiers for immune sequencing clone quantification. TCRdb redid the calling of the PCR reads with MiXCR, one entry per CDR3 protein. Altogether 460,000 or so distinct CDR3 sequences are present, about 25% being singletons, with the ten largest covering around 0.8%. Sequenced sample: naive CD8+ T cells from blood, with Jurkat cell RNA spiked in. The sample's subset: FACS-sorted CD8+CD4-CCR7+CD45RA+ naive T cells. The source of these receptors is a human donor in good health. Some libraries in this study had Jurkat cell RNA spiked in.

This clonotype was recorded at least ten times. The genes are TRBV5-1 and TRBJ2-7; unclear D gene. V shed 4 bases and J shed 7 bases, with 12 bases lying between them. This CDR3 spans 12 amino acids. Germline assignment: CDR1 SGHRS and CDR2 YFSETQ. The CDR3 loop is CASSAVGLEQYF. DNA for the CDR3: TGCGCCAGCAGCGCCGTGGGGTTGGAGCAGTACTTC.

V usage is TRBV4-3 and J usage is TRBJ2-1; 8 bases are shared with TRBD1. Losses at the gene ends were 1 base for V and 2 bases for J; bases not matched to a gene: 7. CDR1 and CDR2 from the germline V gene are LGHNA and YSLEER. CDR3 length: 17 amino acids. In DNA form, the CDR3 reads TGCGCCAGCAGCCAAGGTCCCTCGGACAGGGCCTACAATGAGCAGTTCTTC. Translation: CASSQGPSDRAYNEQFF.

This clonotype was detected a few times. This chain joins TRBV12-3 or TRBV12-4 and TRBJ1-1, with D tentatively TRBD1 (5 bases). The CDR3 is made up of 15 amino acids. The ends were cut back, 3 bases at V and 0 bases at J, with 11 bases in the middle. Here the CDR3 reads CASSLTTALNTEAFF. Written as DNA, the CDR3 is TGTGCCAGCAGTTTGACGACAGCGTTGAACACTGAAGCTTTCTTT.

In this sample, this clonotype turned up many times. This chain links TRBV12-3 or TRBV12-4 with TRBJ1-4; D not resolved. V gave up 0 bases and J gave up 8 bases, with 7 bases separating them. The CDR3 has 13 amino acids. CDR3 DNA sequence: TGTGCCAGCAGTTTAGCCGGGATGGAAAAACTGTTTTTT. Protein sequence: CASSLAGMEKLFF.

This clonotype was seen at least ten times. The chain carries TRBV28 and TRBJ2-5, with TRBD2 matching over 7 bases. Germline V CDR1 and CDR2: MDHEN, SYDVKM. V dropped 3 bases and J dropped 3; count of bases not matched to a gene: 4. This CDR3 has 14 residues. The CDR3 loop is CASSFFAGEETQYF. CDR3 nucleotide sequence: TGTGCCAGCAGTTTCTTTGCGGGAGAAGAGACCCAGTACTTC.

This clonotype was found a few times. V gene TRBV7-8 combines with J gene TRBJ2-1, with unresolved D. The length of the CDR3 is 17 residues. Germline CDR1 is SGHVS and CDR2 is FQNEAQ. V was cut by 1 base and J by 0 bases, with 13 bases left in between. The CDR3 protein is CASSLDDRVSSYNEQFF. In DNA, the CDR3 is TGTGCCAGCAGCTTAGATGATCGAGTTAGCTCCTACAATGAGCAGTTCTTC.

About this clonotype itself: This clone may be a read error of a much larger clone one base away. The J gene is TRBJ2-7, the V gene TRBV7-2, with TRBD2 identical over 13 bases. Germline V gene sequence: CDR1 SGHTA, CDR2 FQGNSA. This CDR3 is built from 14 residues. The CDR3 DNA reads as TGTGCCGGCAGCTGGACTAGCGGGGGTTACGAGCAGTACTTC. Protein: CAGSWTSGGYEQYF.

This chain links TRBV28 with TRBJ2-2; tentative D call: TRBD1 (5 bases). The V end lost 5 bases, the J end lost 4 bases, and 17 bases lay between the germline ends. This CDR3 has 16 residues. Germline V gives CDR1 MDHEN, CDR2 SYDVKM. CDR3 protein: CASSPVGRVITGELFF. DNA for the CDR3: TGTGCCAGCAGTCCCGTGGGCAGGGTAATCACCGGGGAGCTGTTTTTT.

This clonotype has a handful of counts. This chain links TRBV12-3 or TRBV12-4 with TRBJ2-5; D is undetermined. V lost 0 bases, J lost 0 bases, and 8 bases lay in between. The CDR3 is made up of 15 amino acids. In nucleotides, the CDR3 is TGTGCCAGCAGTTTAGCACTCGGGTACCAAGAGACCCAGTACTTC. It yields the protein CASSLALGYQETQYF.

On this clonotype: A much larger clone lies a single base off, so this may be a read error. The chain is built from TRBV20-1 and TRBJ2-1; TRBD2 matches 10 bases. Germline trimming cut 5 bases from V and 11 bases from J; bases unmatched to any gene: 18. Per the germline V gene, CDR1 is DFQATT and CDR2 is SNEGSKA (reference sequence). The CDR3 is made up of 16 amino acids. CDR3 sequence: CSADRVAGGHHCQQFF. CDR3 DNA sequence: TGCAGTGCTGACAGAGTAGCGGGAGGCCACCATTGTCAGCAGTTCTTC.

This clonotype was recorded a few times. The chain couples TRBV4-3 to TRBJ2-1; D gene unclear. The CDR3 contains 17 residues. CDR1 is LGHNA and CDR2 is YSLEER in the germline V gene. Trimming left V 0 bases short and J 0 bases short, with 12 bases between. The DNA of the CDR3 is TGCGCCAGCAGCCAAGATTTGAGCGCGAGCTCCTACAATGAGCAGTTCTTC. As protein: CASSQDLSASSYNEQFF.

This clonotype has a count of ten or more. This chain's CDR3 is CSAHLREGDYEQYF. The CDR3 coding sequence is TGCAGTGCCCACCTCAGGGAGGGGGACTACGAGCAGTACTTC. This chain uses TRBV20-1 with TRBJ2-7; a weak D match, TRBD2 (7 bases). CDR1 and CDR2 from the germline V gene are DFQATT and SNEGSKA (reference sequence). The CDR3 length is 14 residues. Trimming removed 6 bases from V and 3 bases from J, with 18 bases in between.

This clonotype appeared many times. The DNA of the CDR3 is TGCAGCGTTGAAGGCTTGGGGGGGCCGGACACTGAAGCTTTCTTT. The encoded protein is CSVEGLGGPDTEAFF. The rearrangement joins TRBV29-1 to TRBJ1-1; D is possibly TRBD1 (6 bases). The germline V gene encodes CDR1 SQVTM and CDR2 ANQGSEA. The CDR3 extends over 15 amino acids. Trimming removed 1 base at V and 3 bases at J, with 15 bases between.